The next 16 T cell receptor beta chains were all read from a single sample in a study of blood T cell repertoires in COVID-19. Assay: immunoSEQ multiplex PCR; the TCRdb copy retains only in-frame clones and omits some. The table includes hundreds of thousands of clones, approximately 90% detected once. The sample taken for sequencing was PBMCs or T cells enriched from blood (not recorded which). The receptors derive from a young woman who had recovered from COVID-19.

V is TRBV11-3 and J is TRBJ2-1, with D possibly being TRBD2 (6 bases). V lost 2 bases and J lost 8, with 16 bases in between. This CDR3 is built from 15 residues. CDR1 SGHNT and CDR2 YENEEA come from the germline V gene. This CDR3 reads CASSLSGLQYDEQFF. DNA of the CDR3: TGTGCCAGCAGCTTATCTGGACTACAGTACGATGAGCAGTTCTTC. Using reference TRBV11-3 and TRBJ2-1 for the parts outside the CDR3, the full variable domain is EAGVVQSPRYKIIEKKQPVAFWCNPISGHNTLYWYLQNLGQGPELLIRYENEEAVDDSQLPKDRFSAERLKGVDSTLKIQPAELGDSAVYLCASSLSGLQYDEQFFGPGTRLTVL.

The V and J genes are TRBV6-5 and TRBJ1-2; D ambiguous. With 4 bases removed from V and 2 bases from J, the gap between germline ends came to 5 bases. This CDR3 has 12 residues. Germline lookup yields CDR1 MNHEY and CDR2 SVGAGI. The CDR3 DNA is TGTGCCAGCAGTTCCGTGAACTATGGCTACACCTTC. This gives the protein CASSSVNYGYTF.

This clone was found many times. The CDR3: CASSPGGVAGTQYF. The DNA for the CDR3 is TGTGCCAGCAGTCCCGGGGGTGTAGCTGGTACGCAGTATTTT. The rearrangement joins TRBV7-3 to TRBJ2-3; perhaps TRBD2 as D (6 bases). Germline CDR1 reads SGHTA; CDR2 reads FQGTGA. Trimming removed 6 bases at V and 8 bases at J, with 18 bases between. The CDR3 is 14 residues long.

This clone was detected once. The gene calls are TRBV27 and TRBJ1-1; 8 positions agree with TRBD1. V lost 5 bases, J lost 3 bases, and 5 bases stayed unmatched. The CDR3 extends over 14 amino acids. In germline, CDR1 is MNHEY, CDR2 SMNVEV (reference sequence). The CDR3 loop is CASSPGQGYTEAFF. CDR3 DNA sequence: TGTGCCAGCAGTCCCGGACAGGGCTACACTGAAGCTTTCTTT.

CDR3 coding DNA: TGTGCCAGCAGCGCCCGGACAGGGCCCGGGGAGCTGTTTTTT. Translating it yields CASSARTGPGELFF. J is TRBJ2-2 and V is TRBV7-8; 8 nucleotides agree with TRBD1. The CDR3 is 14 residues long. V dropped 5 bases and J dropped 6; count of bases not matched to a gene: 5. From germline, CDR1 is SGHVS and CDR2 FQNEAQ.

In its sample, this clone was seen a few times. The V and J genes are TRBV21-1 and TRBJ2-4; the table's D call TRBD2 went unverified against the DNA. TRBV21-1 is shown as a pseudogene. The CDR3 consists of 16 residues. CDR3 in DNA: TGTGCCAGCAGCAAATGGAGTGGGGGGACCAAAAACATTCAGTACTTC. This codes for CASSKWSGGTKNIQYF.

The chain uses TRBV27 and TRBJ2-7; TRBD1 agrees at 7 bases. V was pared by 6 bases and J by 5 bases, with 10 bases of the junction left unmatched. CDR1 MNHEY and CDR2 SMNVEV come from the germline V gene (reference sequence). The CDR3 loop spans 14 amino acids. The CDR3 bases are TGTGCCAGCAGCCAACGACAGGGAGTCGACGAGCAGTACTTC. The encoded protein is CASSQRQGVDEQYF.

Written as DNA, the CDR3 is TGTGCCAGCAGCCTGAACACATGGTCAGGGATGAACACTGAAGCTTTCTTT. This gives the protein CASSLNTWSGMNTEAFF. The gene calls are TRBV2 and TRBJ1-1; possibly TRBD1 for D (5 bases). The ends were cut back, 6 bases at V and 0 bases at J, with 20 bases in the middle. CDR3 length: 17 residues. In germline, CDR1 is SNHLY, CDR2 FYNNEI.

The chain carries TRBV7-2 and TRBJ1-1; 11 nucleotides agree with TRBD1. Trimming took 4 bases from V and 7 from J; bases not matched to a gene: 8. Germline V lookup: CDR1 SGHTA, CDR2 FQGNSA. CDR3 length: 15 amino acids. CDR3 in amino acids: CASSSWDRGVLEAFF. Written as DNA, the CDR3 is TGTGCCAGCAGCTCGTGGGACAGGGGGGTACTTGAAGCTTTCTTT.

V gene TRBV7-9 combines with J gene TRBJ1-1; no reliable D call. V lost 5 bases to trimming and J lost 5 bases, with 12 bases between them. The germline V gene has CDR1 SEHNR and CDR2 FQNEAQ (reference sequence). The CDR3 spans 13 residues. As DNA, the CDR3 is TGTGCCAGCAGCGGAGAAAGTGGGACTGAAGCTTTCTTT. Its translation is CASSGESGTEAFF.

The V gene is TRBV7-2, the J gene TRBJ1-1; a possible D gene is TRBD1 (6 bases). Per the germline V gene, CDR1 is SGHTA and CDR2 is FQGNSA. V was pared by 6 bases and J by 2 bases, with 16 bases between. This CDR3 contains 15 residues. The DNA of the CDR3 is TGTGCCAGCAGTTTGGGGGGGGCGGATAACACTGAAGCTTTCTTT. Translated, it gives CASSLGGADNTEAFF.

This chain links TRBV28 with TRBJ1-3, with D possibly TRBD1 on 6 matching bases. The CDR3 is 17 residues long. The germline CDR1 and CDR2 sequences are MDHEN and SYDVKM. The V end was cut by 5 bases, the J end by 2 bases, with 19 bases between. The CDR3 spells CASSPSGGLLAGNTIYF. As DNA, the CDR3 is TGTGCCAGCAGTCCCTCCGGGGGGCTACTAGCTGGAAACACCATATATTTT.

A single count supports this clone. The chain is built from TRBV5-6 and TRBJ1-2; TRBD1 matches at 10 bases. The CDR3 consists of 14 residues. The V and J ends lost 6 bases and 6 bases, in that order; junction bases with no gene match: 8. The germline V gene encodes CDR1 SGHDT and CDR2 YYEEEE. The DNA of the CDR3 is TGTGCCAGCACCGTGGACAGGGGGGGCCATGGCTACACCTTC. This translates into CASTVDRGGHGYTF.

This chain links TRBV7-9 with TRBJ1-2; TRBD1 might be the D (6 bases). Trimming cost V 3 bases and J 6 bases, with 14 bases left between them. Germline CDR1 reads SEHNR; CDR2 reads FQNEAQ (reference sequence). This CDR3 comprises 14 residues. The CDR3 DNA reads as TGTGCCAGCAGCTTGCCAGGGGACCATAATGGCTACACCTTC. This encodes CASSLPGDHNGYTF.

The V gene is TRBV19, the J gene TRBJ2-7, with D maybe TRBD1 (6 bases). The CDR3 consists of 15 residues. V gave up 11 bases and J gave up 0 bases, with 20 bases separating them. CDR1 and CDR2 (germline): LNHDA, SQIVND (reference sequence). CDR3 nucleotide sequence: TGTGCCTCAAATCCCAGGGGCAGGGGCTCCTACGAGCAGTACTTC. Encoded protein: CASNPRGRGSYEQYF. Full variable domain (remainder filled in from reference TRBV19 and TRBJ2-7): DGGITQSPKYLFRKEGQNVTLSCEQNLNHDAMYWYRQDPGQGLRLIYYSQIVNDFQKGDIAEGYSVSREKKESFPLTVTSAQKNPTAFYLCASNPRGRGSYEQYFGPGTRLTVT.

This chain uses TRBV6-5 with TRBJ1-3; D is ambiguous. V was cut by 2 bases and J by 4 bases, with 9 bases left in between. The V gene's germline CDR1 is MNHEY and CDR2 SVGAGI. The CDR3 sequence is 14 residues long. CDR3 protein: CASSYQVSGNTIYF. In DNA, the CDR3 is TGTGCCAGCAGTTACCAGGTTTCGGGAAACACCATATATTTT.